The present T cell receptor beta chain was sequenced within a study of early T cells in non-severe SARS-CoV-2 infection. Study-wide context: The authors sequenced bulk RNA from unsorted whole blood, leaving chains unpaired.

The CDR3 is made up of 12 amino acids. Germline CDR1 and CDR2: GTSNPN and SVGIG (reference sequence). Trimming at V came to 4 bases and at J to 3 bases, leaving 2 bases not matched to a gene. Individual cDNA molecules received unique molecular identifiers during library preparation. TCRdb passed the 5' RACE reads through MiXCR, listing each CDR3 protein once. Altogether roughly 86,000 distinct CDR3 sequences are present, about 15% being singletons, with the ten largest covering just under 0.6%. This clonotype was observed a few times. Sequenced input: whole blood. This TCR was recovered from an adult who was a healthcare worker with PCR-confirmed SARS-CoV-2 infection or an uninfected control (not recorded which). V usage is TRBV30 and J usage is TRBJ1-2, with TRBD1 matching over 7 bases. CDR3 sequence reads: CAWTGTDYGYTF. CDR3 DNA: TGTGCCTGGACGGGGACAGACTATGGCTACACCTTC.